These 11 T cell receptor beta chains came from one sample sequenced in a study of cytomegalovirus exposure and HLA in healthy donors. The PCR had 60 Vbeta and 13 Jbeta primers. The protocol was immunoSEQ multiplex PCR, while the TCRdb copy is restricted to in-frame clones and leaves out a portion. This table holds about 120,000 clones, around three quarters found once. The specimen sequenced was PBMCs. The origin of the receptors is a female donor in good health and CMV-seronegative.

The chain uses TRBV6-5 and TRBJ1-2; D not resolved. V lost 0 bases and J 8 bases, leaving 19 bases between the germline ends. CDR1 MNHEY and CDR2 SVGAGI come from the germline V gene. The CDR3 runs 16 residues. The CDR3 loop reads CASSYSKSAGSFGYTF. Written as DNA, the CDR3 is TGTGCCAGCAGTTACTCGAAATCCGCGGGATCGTTCGGCTACACCTTC.

The chain recombines TRBV5-4 with TRBJ2-2; D might be TRBD1 (5 bases). This CDR3 has 14 amino acids. V lost 4 bases and J 6 bases, leaving 13 bases between the germline ends. Germline V lookup: CDR1 SGHNT, CDR2 YYREEE (reference sequence). CDR3 protein: CASSSLKGAGELFF. As DNA, the CDR3 is TGTGCCAGCAGCAGCTTGAAAGGGGCCGGGGAGCTGTTTTTT.

This clone showed up just a few times. The chain combines TRBV10-3 with TRBJ2-1, with D perhaps matching TRBD1 (5 bases). The CDR3 consists of 15 residues. Trimming stripped 0 bases from V and 2 bases from J, with 8 bases between. Per the germline V gene, CDR1 is ENHRY and CDR2 is SYGVKD. CDR3 residues: CAISESSGTYNEQFF. CDR3 in DNA: TGTGCCATCAGTGAGTCCTCAGGGACCTACAATGAGCAGTTCTTC.

This clone was recorded a few times. The rearrangement joins TRBV4-2 to TRBJ2-7; 8 nucleotides line up with TRBD2. The CDR3 totals 17 residues. Germline V lookup: CDR1 LGHNA, CDR2 YNFKEQ. Unmatched junction bases numbered 10, after V lost 0 bases and J lost 3 bases. The DNA for the CDR3 is TGTGCCAGCAGCCAAGACCGCCCCACTAGCGGACGCTACGAGCAGTACTTC. Translating it yields CASSQDRPTSGRYEQYF.

The chain joins TRBV10-3 to TRBJ1-1; 7 nucleotides line up with TRBD1. Losses at the gene ends were 11 bases for V and 0 bases for J; bases not matched to a gene: 9. In germline, CDR1 is ENHRY, CDR2 SYGVKD. The CDR3 sequence is 14 residues long. CDR3 nucleotides: TGTGCCCATCAGGGGGAGCTTATGAACACTGAAGCTTTCTTT. Its protein is CAHQGELMNTEAFF.

The V call is TRBV30, the J call TRBJ2-7; D may be TRBD2 (6 bases). CDR1 GTSNPN and CDR2 SVGIG come from the germline V gene (reference sequence). The CDR3 is made up of 13 amino acids. V shed 0 bases and J shed 12 bases, with 18 bases lying between them. CDR3 protein: CAWSVPGVRGRYF. The CDR3 DNA reads TGTGCCTGGAGTGTACCGGGGGTGCGGGGTCGGTACTTC.

In DNA form, the CDR3 reads TGTGCCAGCAGTGAAGCGCGGCGGGGGGGAAATTCACCCCTCCACTTT. This translates into CASSEARRGGNSPLHF. The chain combines TRBV6-1 with TRBJ1-6, with a possible D match to TRBD1 (5 bases). Germline CDR1 and CDR2: MNHNS and SASEGT. Trimming shortened V by 0 bases and J by 7 bases, and 13 bases separated the two germline ends. The CDR3 covers 16 residues.

The chain employs TRBV7-8 and TRBJ2-1; TRBD2 matches 7 bases. The CDR3 extends over 18 amino acids. Germline V gives CDR1 SGHVS, CDR2 FQNEAQ. V trimming: 4 bases; J trimming: 5 bases; junction bases outside the gene matches: 17. The CDR3 sequence is CASSYNPGMAGEDNEQFF. In nucleotides, the CDR3 is TGTGCCAGCAGCTATAACCCAGGGATGGCGGGGGAAGACAATGAGCAGTTCTTC.

This clone was seen once. The chain combines TRBV10-3 with TRBJ2-7; tentatively, D is TRBD1 (6 bases). This CDR3 has 13 residues. The ends were cut back, 3 bases at V and 6 bases at J, with 12 bases in the middle. CDR1 is ENHRY, CDR2 SYGVKD, per germline. CDR3 region: CAISDRTQGEQYF. The CDR3 region has the DNA TGTGCCATCAGTGACAGGACACAGGGCGAGCAGTACTTC.

A few counts support this clone. CDR3 in amino acids: CASSVDSNYEQYF. CDR3 bases: TGTGCCAGCAGTGTAGACAGTAACTACGAGCAGTACTTC. The V call is TRBV6-1, the J call TRBJ2-7; D perhaps matches TRBD1 (5 bases). There are 13 residues in the CDR3. Trimming removed 4 bases at V and 3 bases at J, with 10 bases between. CDR1 is MNHNS and CDR2 is SASEGT in the germline V gene.

This chain uses TRBV18 with TRBJ2-1; tentatively, D is TRBD1 (6 bases). The V gene lost 2 bases and the J gene lost 5 bases, with 13 bases spanning the gap. CDR1 is KGHSH, CDR2 LQKENI, per germline. CDR3 length: 15 residues. The CDR3 sequence: CASSPYQGGDNEQFF. The DNA of the CDR3 is TGTGCCAGCTCACCATACCAAGGGGGAGACAATGAGCAGTTCTTC.